This TCR beta chain was identified in a study of blood T cell repertoires in COVID-19. Germline V CDR1 and CDR2: GTSNPN, SVGIG (reference sequence). V lost 7 bases to trimming and J lost 6 bases; unmatched junction nucleotides: 8. There are 15 residues in the CDR3. The assay was immunoSEQ multiplex PCR, and TCRdb's table has in-frame clones only and misses some. Found here are about 110,000 clones, roughly 80% of them singletons; the top ten hold around a fifth. This clonotype originated in a man between 65 and 85 years old with active or convalescent COVID-19. The specimen was peripheral blood. This chain uses TRBV30 with TRBJ2-2; 13 nucleotides match TRBD2. The CDR3 region has the DNA TGTGCCTTTTTACTAGCGGGAGGGCCGGCCGGGGAGCTGTTTTTT. Protein product: CAFLLAGGPAGELFF.